Below, 10 T cell receptor beta chains from the same sample are listed, as sequenced in a study of blood T cell repertoires in COVID-19. Sequenced by immunoSEQ multiplex PCR; TCRdb stores in-frame clones only, minus some. The profile shows around 93,000 clones, roughly three quarters of them singletons. The sequencing input was peripheral blood. These receptors originate from a woman at least 80 years old with acute or convalescent COVID-19.

V gene TRBV7-9 combines with J gene TRBJ1-2; 7 nucleotides line up with TRBD1. Unmatched junction bases numbered 8, after V lost 5 bases and J lost 8 bases. The length of the CDR3 is 13 residues. Germline V gives CDR1 SEHNR, CDR2 FQNEAQ (reference sequence). CDR3 loop: CASSTGQATGYTF. CDR3 sequence (DNA): TGTGCCAGCAGCACCGGACAGGCGACGGGCTACACCTTC.

The CDR3 here is CASSPEGTDYEQYF. The CDR3, as DNA: TGTGCCAGCAGCCCAGAGGGGACTGACTACGAGCAGTACTTC. The chain joins TRBV9 to TRBJ2-7, with D perhaps TRBD2 (6 bases). Trimming cost V 4 bases and J 3 bases, with 14 bases left between them. This CDR3 is 14 amino acids long. CDR1 and CDR2 from the germline V gene are SGDLS and YYNGEE. The full variable domain, with the rest looked up from reference TRBV9 and TRBJ2-7, is DSGVTQTPKHLITATGQRVTLRCSPRSGDLSVYWYQQSLDQGLQFLIQYYNGEERAKGNILERFSAQQFPDLHSELNLSSLELGDSALYFCASSPEGTDYEQYFGPGTRLTVT.

V and J are TRBV6-5 and TRBJ1-3; no clear D gene. The ends were cut back, 8 bases at V and 0 bases at J, with 5 bases in the middle. The CDR3 totals 12 residues. Per the germline V gene, CDR1 is MNHEY and CDR2 is SVGAGI. This CDR3 reads CASLGSGNTIYF. In DNA, the CDR3 is TGTGCCAGCCTCGGCTCTGGAAACACCATATATTTT.

This chain connects TRBV19 to TRBJ2-7; 11 nucleotides line up with TRBD2. After removal of 3 bases from V and 1 base from J, the junction contained 2 bases not matched to a gene. CDR3 length: 15 amino acids. Germline V gene data show CDR1 as LNHDA and CDR2 as SQIVND (reference sequence). The CDR3 is CASSILAGGSYEQYF. The CDR3, as DNA: TGTGCCAGTAGTATTCTAGCGGGAGGTTCCTACGAGCAGTACTTC.

This clone has just one count. The chain joins TRBV30 to TRBJ1-1; TRBD1 matches at 10 bases. CDR1 GTSNPN and CDR2 SVGIG come from the germline V gene (reference sequence). The ends lost 5 bases at V and 7 bases at J; junction bases unmatched: 4. The CDR3 extends over 12 amino acids. DNA for the CDR3: TGTGCCTGGGACAGGGGGCATGGTGAAGCTTTCTTT. Protein sequence: CAWDRGHGEAFF.

The sample holds one count of this clone. The gene calls are TRBV18 and TRBJ1-6; no definite D call. Germline-derived CDR1 and CDR2 are KGHSH and LQKENI. The CDR3 covers 14 residues. Deletions cut 6 bases from V and 6 bases from J, with 12 bases between. The CDR3, as DNA: TGTGCCAGCTCCTCCGGCGGCGGTAATTCACCCCTCCACTTT. Its protein is CASSSGGGNSPLHF.

V usage is TRBV6-1 and J usage is TRBJ1-5; the D gene is possibly TRBD1 (5 bases). The germline V and J ends were trimmed by 1 base and 0 bases, with 7 bases remaining between them. There are 15 residues in the CDR3. The V gene's germline CDR1 is MNHNS and CDR2 SASEGT. The CDR3 is CASSEEGYSNQPQHF. The CDR3 bases are TGTGCCAGCAGTGAAGAGGGGTATAGCAATCAGCCCCAGCATTTT.

On this clone: A junction boundary mismatches the germline segment, possibly from a read error. V gene TRBV20-1 combines with J gene TRBJ2-7; D unresolved. CDR1 and CDR2 from the germline V gene are DFQATT and SNEGSKA (reference sequence). The CDR3 length is 11 residues. The CDR3 DNA reads TGCAGTGCCAGAGATGGGCACGAGCAGTACTTC. Translation gives CSARDGHEQYF.

The rearrangement joins TRBV6-1 to TRBJ2-6; 7 bases are shared with TRBD2. The length of the CDR3 is 16 residues. The ends lost 2 bases at V and 9 bases at J; junction bases unmatched: 10. Germline V gene sequence: CDR1 MNHNS, CDR2 SASEGT. CDR3: CASSESTTGGGNVLTF. The CDR3 DNA sequence: TGTGCCAGCAGTGAAAGTACAACGGGGGGAGGCAACGTCCTGACTTTC.

The CDR3: CASSIGTSGGYEQYF. The CDR3 DNA follows: TGTGCCAGTAGTATCGGGACTAGCGGGGGTTACGAGCAGTACTTC. V is TRBV19 and J is TRBJ2-7; TRBD2 aligns across 14 bases. This CDR3 has 15 amino acids. Trimming cost V 3 bases and J 4 bases; bases outside gene matches: 2. Germline CDR1 reads LNHDA; CDR2 reads SQIVND (reference sequence).